A single sample gave rise to the 9 T cell receptor beta chains below, sequenced in a study of cytomegalovirus exposure and HLA in healthy donors. This PCR relied on a set of 60 Vbeta primers and 13 Jbeta primers. Using immunoSEQ multiplex PCR, the repertoire was profiled, and TCRdb retains in-frame clones only, with some absent. The sample yields some 190,000 clones, 77% seen once. Sequencing was carried out using PBMCs. The origin of the receptors is a young man in good health and CMV-seronegative.

The chain is built from TRBV29-1 and TRBJ1-1; D unresolved. Trimming took 3 bases from V and 5 from J, leaving 13 bases between them. The length of the CDR3 is 13 residues. Germline-derived CDR1 and CDR2 are SQVTM and ANQGSEA. The CDR3 is CSVDGWSGTEAFF. In DNA, the CDR3 is TGCAGCGTTGATGGGTGGAGCGGGACTGAAGCTTTCTTT.

The rearrangement links TRBV7-2 to TRBJ2-5, with 11 bases matching TRBD2. The J call may be faulty, since TRBJ2-7 better matches the DNA end. Germline CDR1 is SGHTA and CDR2 is FQGNSA. The CDR3 is made up of 15 amino acids. The CDR3 sequence is CASSSTSGRAYEQYF. The CDR3 DNA reads TGTGCCAGCAGCTCCACTAGCGGGAGAGCCTACGAGCAGTACTTC.

The CDR3 here is CASSNRTGTGRSYEQYF. DNA for the CDR3: TGTGCCAGTAGTAACAGAACCGGGACAGGGAGGTCCTACGAGCAGTACTTC. The chain carries TRBV19 and TRBJ2-7; 9 nucleotides line up with TRBD1. The CDR3 runs to 17 residues. Germline V gene sequence: CDR1 LNHDA, CDR2 SQIVND (reference sequence). With 4 bases clipped from V and 1 base from J, the junction kept 11 bases outside the gene matches. Full variable domain (outside the CDR3, taken from reference TRBV19 and TRBJ2-7): DGGITQSPKYLFRKEGQNVTLSCEQNLNHDAMYWYRQDPGQGLRLIYYSQIVNDFQKGDIAEGYSVSREKKESFPLTVTSAQKNPTAFYLCASSNRTGTGRSYEQYFGPGTRLTVT.

This sequence joins TRBV11-2 and TRBJ2-1, with D possibly being TRBD1 (6 bases). V shed 3 bases and J shed 3 bases, with 9 bases lying between them. This CDR3 region has 14 residues. From germline, CDR1 is SGHAT and CDR2 FQNNGV. CDR3 protein: CASSLQGYYNEQFF. DNA of the CDR3: TGTGCCAGCAGCTTGCAGGGGTACTACAATGAGCAGTTCTTC.

The chain employs TRBV5-1 and TRBJ2-2; the D gene is possibly TRBD1 (7 bases). V gave up 0 bases and J gave up 4 bases, with 10 bases separating them. Germline V gene data show CDR1 as SGHRS and CDR2 as YFSETQ. This CDR3 region has 15 residues. The CDR3 sequence is CASSLGRGATGELFF. CDR3 DNA: TGCGCCAGCAGCTTGGGCAGGGGGGCCACCGGGGAGCTGTTTTTT.

The genes are TRBV7-9 and TRBJ2-5; the D gene is possibly TRBD1 (6 bases). This CDR3 is built from 15 residues. Trimming stripped 1 base from V and 3 bases from J, with 12 bases between. Germline V gene data show CDR1 as SEHNR and CDR2 as FQNEAQ (reference sequence). CDR3 in DNA: TGTGCCAGCAGCTTAGTTTCGAGGGGGAAAGAGACCCAGTACTTC. Its translation is CASSLVSRGKETQYF.

A few counts support this clone. The chain employs TRBV19 and TRBJ1-2, with 9 bases matching TRBD1. Germline V gene data show CDR1 as LNHDA and CDR2 as SQIVND (reference sequence). The CDR3 is 14 amino acids. V lost 7 bases, J lost 7 bases, and 10 bases stayed unmatched. The CDR3 region is CASISQGAGGGYTF. DNA of the CDR3: TGTGCCAGTATTTCACAGGGGGCCGGGGGTGGCTACACCTTC.

This chain uses TRBV7-8 with TRBJ1-5; 7 bases fit TRBD1. After removal of 5 bases from V and 3 bases from J, the junction contained 7 bases not matched to a gene. This CDR3 contains 15 residues. CDR1 SGHVS and CDR2 FQNEAQ come from the germline V gene. The CDR3 DNA is TGTGCCAGCAGCCCCGGGACAGTTTACAATCAGCCCCAGCATTTT. Its translation: CASSPGTVYNQPQHF.

This chain uses TRBV6-5 with TRBJ1-2; D gene unclear. V lost 2 bases and J 6 bases, leaving 7 bases between the germline ends. The CDR3 has 12 amino acids. CDR1 is MNHEY, CDR2 SVGAGI, per germline. The CDR3 DNA sequence: TGTGCCAGCAGTTACATGGGCCATGGCTACACCTTC. Translated, it gives CASSYMGHGYTF.